This T cell receptor beta chain was identified in a study of blood T cells in healthy people across ages. Findings and limits, study-wide: While age rose, TCR beta diversity per million T cells dropped in a roughly linear way. Naive T cell percentage showed a strong correlation with the diversity of TCR beta.

The authors ran a second PCR of about 7 to 12 cycles using a sample-barcoded 5' primer and a J-beta primer mix. Each cDNA molecule, via a template-switch adaptor with 12 random nucleotides, was tagged. Using its own MiXCR run on the 5' RACE reads, TCRdb lists one record per CDR3 protein. The sample includes about 1.4 million distinct CDR3 sequences, approximately 59% of them seen just once. This clonotype was counted a few times. Its antigen remains unknown. The authors drew approximately 9 milliliters of peripheral blood from each donor. The CDR3 spans 17 residues. V was clipped by 5 bases and J by 0 bases; unmatched bases: 6. Germline V gene sequence: CDR1 SGHTA, CDR2 FQGNSA.

The clonotype originates from a man between 18 and 29 years old in good health. The chain links TRBV7-2 to TRBJ2-1, with 11 bases lining up with TRBD2. Sample: blood. CDR3 bases: TGTGCCAGCAGCCGAAGACTAGCGGGGCTCTCCTACAATGAGCAGTTCTTC. It translates to CASSRRLAGLSYNEQFF.